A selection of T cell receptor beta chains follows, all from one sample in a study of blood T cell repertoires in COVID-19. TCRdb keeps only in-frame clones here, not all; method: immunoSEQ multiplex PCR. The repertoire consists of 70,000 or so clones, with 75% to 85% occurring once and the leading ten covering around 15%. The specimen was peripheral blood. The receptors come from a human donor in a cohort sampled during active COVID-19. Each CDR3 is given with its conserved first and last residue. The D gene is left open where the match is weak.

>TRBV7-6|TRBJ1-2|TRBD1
CASSFSGTEGYTF
TGTGCCAGCAGCTTCTCCGGGACAGAAGGCTACACCTTC
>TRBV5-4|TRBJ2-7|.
CASSLQGFGYEQYF
TGTGCCAGCAGCCTCCAGGGCTTTGGGTACGAGCAGTACTTC
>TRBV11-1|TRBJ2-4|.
CASSLVARGSSIQYF
TGTGCCAGCAGCTTAGTAGCCAGGGGATCGAGCATTCAGTACTTC
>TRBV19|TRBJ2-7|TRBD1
CASSIGGQSYEQYF
TGTGCCAGTAGTATAGGGGGACAGTCCTACGAGCAGTACTTC
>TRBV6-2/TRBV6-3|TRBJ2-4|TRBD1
CASRRWGQTKNIQYF
TGTGCCAGCCGCCGGTGGGGACAGACTAAAAACATTCAGTACTTC
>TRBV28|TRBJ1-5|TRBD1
CASSLGVGTGTYGQPQHF
TGTGCCAGCTCCCTAGGGGTTGGGACAGGGACGTACGGTCAGCCCCAGCATTTT
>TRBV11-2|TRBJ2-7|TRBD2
CASSHAGGPGEQYF
TGTGCCAGCAGCCACGCGGGAGGGCCTGGCGAGCAGTACTTC
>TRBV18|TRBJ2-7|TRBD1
CASSPQPRDRSYEQYF
TGTGCCAGCTCACCCCAACCACGGGACAGATCCTACGAGCAGTACTTC
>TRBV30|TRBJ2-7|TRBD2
CAWSVWAGGRNEQYF
TGTGCCTGGAGTGTTTGGGCGGGAGGTAGGAACGAGCAGTACTTC
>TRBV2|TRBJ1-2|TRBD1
CASSARTGGAGGYTF
TGTGCCAGCAGTGCTAGGACAGGGGGCGCTGGTGGCTACACCTTC
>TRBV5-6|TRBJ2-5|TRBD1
CASSLDRGVRETQYF
TGTGCCAGCAGCTTGGACAGGGGGGTTCGAGAGACCCAGTACTTC